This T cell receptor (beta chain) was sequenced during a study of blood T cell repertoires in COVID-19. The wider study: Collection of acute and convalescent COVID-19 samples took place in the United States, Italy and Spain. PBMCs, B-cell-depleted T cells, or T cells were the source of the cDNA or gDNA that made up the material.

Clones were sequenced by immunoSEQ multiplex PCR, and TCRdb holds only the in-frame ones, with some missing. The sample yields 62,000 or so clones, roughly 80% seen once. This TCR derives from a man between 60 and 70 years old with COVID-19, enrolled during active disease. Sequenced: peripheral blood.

The CDR3 DNA sequence: TGTGCCAGCAGCCAGGATGTGGTTCTTGCAGATACGCAGTATTTT. It translates to CASSQDVVLADTQYF. This sequence joins TRBV7-9 and TRBJ2-3; the D is unclear. Trimming removed 5 bases from V and 4 bases from J, with 16 bases in between. Germline CDR1 and CDR2: SEHNR and FQNEAQ (reference sequence). The CDR3 has 15 amino acids.